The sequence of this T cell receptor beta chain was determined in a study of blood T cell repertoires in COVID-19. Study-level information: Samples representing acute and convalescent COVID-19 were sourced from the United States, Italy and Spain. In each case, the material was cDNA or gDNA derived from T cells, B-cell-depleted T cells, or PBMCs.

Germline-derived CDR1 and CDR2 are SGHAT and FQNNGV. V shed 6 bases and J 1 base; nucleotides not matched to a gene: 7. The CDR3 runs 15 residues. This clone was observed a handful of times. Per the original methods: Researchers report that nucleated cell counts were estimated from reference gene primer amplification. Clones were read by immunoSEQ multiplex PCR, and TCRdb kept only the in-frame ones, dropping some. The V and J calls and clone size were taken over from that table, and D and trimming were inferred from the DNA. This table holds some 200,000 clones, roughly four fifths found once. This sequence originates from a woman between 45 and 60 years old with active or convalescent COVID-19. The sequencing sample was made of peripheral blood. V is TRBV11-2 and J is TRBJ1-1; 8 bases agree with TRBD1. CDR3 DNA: TGTGCCAGCAGGCGCCCAGGGACAGGGAACACTGAAGCTTTCTTT. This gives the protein CASRRPGTGNTEAFF.